This T cell receptor beta chain was documented in a study of T cell repertoires in cytomegalovirus infection. Overall study: Public TCR beta signatures indicated both CMV infection and matching HLA type. Whole-study results and caveats: Summed frequency of shared TCR beta families picked out CMV carriers who also had the relevant HLA. In two of eight donors, the top clonotype was HLA-C-restricted CMV-specific.

Comments on this clonotype: Its target is not known.

TCRdb reprocessed the reads via MiXCR and lists one record per CDR3 protein. The top ten hold over 12% of the sample, which has about a million distinct CDR3 sequences, around 30% seen once. V lost 3 bases and J lost 7; bases outside the gene matches: 10. The CDR3 is 16 amino acids. Germline V gene data show CDR1 as MDHEN and CDR2 as SYDVKM. Sample: cultured CD8+ T cells from PBMCs, taken from culture after CMV antigen stimulation. This clonotype was sampled from a human donor in good health (CMV status not recorded). Some clones in this sample may be carry-over from other donors' samples. The J gene is TRBJ1-5, the V gene TRBV28; 9 bases align to TRBD1. This chain's CDR3 is CASSLPTGGARQPQHF. CDR3 DNA: TGTGCCAGCAGTTTGCCCACAGGGGGCGCTAGACAGCCCCAGCATTTT.